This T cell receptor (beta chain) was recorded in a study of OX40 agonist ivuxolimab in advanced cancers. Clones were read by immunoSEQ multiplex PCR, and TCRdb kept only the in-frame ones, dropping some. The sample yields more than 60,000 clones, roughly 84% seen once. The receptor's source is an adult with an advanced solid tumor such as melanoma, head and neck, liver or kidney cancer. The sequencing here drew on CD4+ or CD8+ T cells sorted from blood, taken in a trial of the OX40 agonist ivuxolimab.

CDR3 loop: CASGTRQGFRGGYTF. CDR3 sequence (DNA): TGTGCCAGCGGGACCCGACAGGGGTTTCGTGGTGGCTACACCTTC. The chain recombines TRBV27 with TRBJ1-2, with 8 positions matching TRBD1. V shed 8 bases, J shed 7 bases, and the junction held 15 bases outside the gene matches. Germline-derived CDR1 and CDR2 are MNHEY and SMNVEV (reference sequence). The CDR3 has 15 amino acids.